Listed here are 3 T cell receptor beta chains from one sample, sequenced in a study of monozygotic twins with inflammatory bowel disease. From its re-call of the 5' RACE reads, TCRdb lists each CDR3 protein once, without DNA. This table holds 150,000 to 200,000 distinct CDR3 sequences. The specimen sequenced was blood. The receptors come from a human donor with ulcerative colitis or Crohn's disease, or a healthy co-twin of an affected twin (not recorded which).

The CDR3 sequence is CSAKTRLKQETQYF. The genes are TRBV20-1 and TRBJ2-5. The germline V gene encodes CDR1 DFQATT and CDR2 SNEGSKA (reference sequence). The CDR3 covers 14 residues.

The gene calls are TRBV10-2 and TRBJ2-3; the D call of TRBD2 rests on TCRdb alone, since no DNA is present to check it. The CDR3 is 14 residues long. The V gene's germline CDR1 is WSHSY and CDR2 SAAADI. CDR3 sequence: CASRRDLGGDTQYF.

The V gene is TRBV7-9, the J gene TRBJ1-4. The germline V gene has CDR1 SEHNR and CDR2 FQNEAQ (reference sequence). The CDR3 has 13 residues. The CDR3 reads CASSLGGDEKQFF.